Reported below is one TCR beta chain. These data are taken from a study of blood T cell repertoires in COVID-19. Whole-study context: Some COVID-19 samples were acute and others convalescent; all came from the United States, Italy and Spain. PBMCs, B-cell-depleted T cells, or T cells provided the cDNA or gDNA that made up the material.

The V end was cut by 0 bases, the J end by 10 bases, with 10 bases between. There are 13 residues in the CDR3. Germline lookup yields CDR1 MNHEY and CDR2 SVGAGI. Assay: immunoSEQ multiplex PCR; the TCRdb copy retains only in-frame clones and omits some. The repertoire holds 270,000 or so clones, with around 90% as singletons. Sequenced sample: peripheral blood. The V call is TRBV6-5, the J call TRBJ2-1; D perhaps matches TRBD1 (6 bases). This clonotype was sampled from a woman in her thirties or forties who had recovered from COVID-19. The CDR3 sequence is CASSYSNREEQFF. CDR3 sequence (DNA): TGTGCCAGCAGTTACTCTAACAGGGAGGAGCAGTTCTTC.